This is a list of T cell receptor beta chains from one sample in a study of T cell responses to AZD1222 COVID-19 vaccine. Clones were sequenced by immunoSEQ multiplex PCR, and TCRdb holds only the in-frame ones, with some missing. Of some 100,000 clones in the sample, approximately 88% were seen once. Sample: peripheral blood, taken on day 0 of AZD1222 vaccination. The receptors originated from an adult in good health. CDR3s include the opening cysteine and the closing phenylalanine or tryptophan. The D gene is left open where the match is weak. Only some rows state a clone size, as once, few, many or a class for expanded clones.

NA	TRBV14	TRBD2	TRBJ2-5	TGTGCCAGCAGCCCATGGACTAGCGGGGGGGCGTTTTTGGAGACCCAGTACTTC	CASSPWTSGGAFLETQYF
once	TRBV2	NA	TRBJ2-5	TGTGCCAGCTGTGATGGTCGGCACCAAGAGACCCAGTACTTC	CASCDGRHQETQYF
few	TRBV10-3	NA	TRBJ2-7	TGTGCCATCAGTGAAGGACAGATATACGAGCAGTACTTC	CAISEGQIYEQYF
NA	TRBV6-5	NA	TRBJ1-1	TGTGCCAGCAAGTCCGAGTCCTGGAAGGGAGAAGAAGCTTTCTTT	CASKSESWKGEEAFF
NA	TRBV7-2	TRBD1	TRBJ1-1	TGTGCCAGCAGCCGGGACAGGGTCGGAGGATGGGACACTGAAGCTTTCTTT	CASSRDRVGGWDTEAFF
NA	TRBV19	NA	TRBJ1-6	TGTGCCAGTAGTATAGTAACGGGTACGAATTCACCCCTCCACTTT	CASSIVTGTNSPLHF
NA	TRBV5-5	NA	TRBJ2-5	TGTGCCAGCAGCCATAGAAGGGTCCAAGAGACCCAGTACTTC	CASSHRRVQETQYF
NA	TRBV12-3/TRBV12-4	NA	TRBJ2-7	TGTGCCAGCAATCGGAAGGCCCACGAGCAGTACTTC	CASNRKAHEQYF
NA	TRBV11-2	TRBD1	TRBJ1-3	TGTGCCAGCAGCCGTAACAGGGGACTCTCTGGAAACACCATATATTTT	CASSRNRGLSGNTIYF
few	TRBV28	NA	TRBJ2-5	TGTGCCAGCAGTTATCTTCTTAGTCGGCTAGCGTTACAAGAGACCCAGTACTTC	CASSYLLSRLALQETQYF
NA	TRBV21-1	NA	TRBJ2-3	TGTGCCAGCAGCAAAGGTCACAATTCCATCCCCGTGGGGGCCGTCACAGATACGCAGTATTTT	CASSKGHNSIPVGAVTDTQYF
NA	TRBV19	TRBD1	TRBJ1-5	TGTGCCAGTAGTACCGGGACAGGGGGCGGTCAGCCCCAGCATTTT	CASSTGTGGGQPQHF
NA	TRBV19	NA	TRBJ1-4	TGTGCCAGTACCTACCTCGGGGCGGCTGAAAAACTGTTTTTT	CASTYLGAAEKLFF
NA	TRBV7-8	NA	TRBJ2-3	TGTGCCAGCAGCTTATCCCGGGACAATACGCAGTATTTT	CASSLSRDNTQYF
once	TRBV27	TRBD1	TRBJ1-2	TGTGCCAGCGGACCGGGACAGGGGAACTATGGCTACACCTTC	CASGPGQGNYGYTF
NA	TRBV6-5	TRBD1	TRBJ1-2	TGTGCCAGCAGTTACTCGAGCAGGGGGTCCTATGGCTACACCTTC	CASSYSSRGSYGYTF
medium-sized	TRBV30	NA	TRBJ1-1	TGTGCCTGGAGTAAACAGACACCGAACACTGAAGCTTTCTTT	CAWSKQTPNTEAFF
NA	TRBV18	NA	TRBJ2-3	TGTGCCAGCTCCCTTGGAGATACGCAGTATTTT	CASSLGDTQYF
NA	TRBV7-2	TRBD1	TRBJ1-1	TGTGCCAGCAGCTTAGGGGAGACAGGGAGAGCTTTCTTT	CASSLGETGRAFF
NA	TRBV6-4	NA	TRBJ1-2	TGTGCCAGCAGTGATGGCTCCTATGGCTACACCTTC	CASSDGSYGYTF
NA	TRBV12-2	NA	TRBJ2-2	TGTGCAAGCGGGGCTAGCGGGGGAAGATCGAACACCGGGGAGCTGTTTTTT	CASGASGGRSNTGELFF
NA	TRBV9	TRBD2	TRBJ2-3	TGTGCCAGCAGCGTAGGGACTAGCGGAGCTAGCACAGATACGCAGTATTTT	CASSVGTSGASTDTQYF
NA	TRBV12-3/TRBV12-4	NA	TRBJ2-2	TGTGCCAGCAGCCGGGATGTCACCGGGGAGCTGTTTTTT	CASSRDVTGELFF
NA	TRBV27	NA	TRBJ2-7	TGTGCCAGCAGTCTCCGCATAGGACTCTCCTACGAGCAGTACTTC	CASSLRIGLSYEQYF
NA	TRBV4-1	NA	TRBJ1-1	TGCGCCAGCAGCCCGACCATCCGAGCGCGAGCTTTCTTT	CASSPTIRARAFF
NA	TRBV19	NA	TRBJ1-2	TGTGCCAGTAGTCCGAGGAGGGGCTTAAACTATGGCTACACCTTC	CASSPRRGLNYGYTF
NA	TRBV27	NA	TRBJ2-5	TGTGCCAGCAGTTCCGGGTCTTCGGCTAGAATAGAGACCCAGTACTTC	CASSSGSSARIETQYF
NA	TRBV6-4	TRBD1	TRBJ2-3	TGTGCCAGCAGTGACGGGACAGGGGTAGCAGATACGCAGTATTTT	CASSDGTGVADTQYF